This entry is about one TCR beta chain. Its matching antigen is unknown. This CDR3 comprises 14 residues. Trimming cost V 9 bases and J 0 bases, with 14 bases left between them. Stated treatment: approximately nine-day PBMC culture with coronavirus spike peptide pools or control peptides (ViraFEST assay). With peptide pools, ViraFEST first expanded antigen-specific T cells and afterwards sequenced their TCRs. With around ten days of culture completed, CD4+ T cells were isolated by negative selection. The data were taken from a study of vaccination and CD4 T cells after COVID-19. Study at large: The cells were exposed to overlapping spike peptides originating from SARS-CoV-2, HCoV-NL63, HCoV-OC43 and HCoV-229E for stimulation.

Whole-study findings and limits: Spike mono-reactive status applied to 304 of 307 vaccine-specific clones in convalescent patients.

Cultured CD4+ T cell DNA underwent sequencing with the Oncomine TCR Beta short-read assay. TCRdb passed the PCR reads through MiXCR, listing each CDR3 protein once. This table holds over 9,000 distinct CDR3 sequences, 55% to 75% found once. The receptor was isolated from a human donor who had recovered from COVID-19. The sample comprised CD4+ T cells from blood, cultured in vitro. The chain joins TRBV12-3 or TRBV12-4 to TRBJ1-1; D not certain. In DNA, the CDR3 is TGTGCCAGTAAAATCGGTGGAGTGAACACTGAAGCTTTCTTT. It translates to CASKIGGVNTEAFF.